A single sample gave rise to the 21 T cell receptor beta chains below, sequenced in a study of cytomegalovirus exposure and HLA in healthy donors (dated by TCRdb to 2016 to 2017). The method was the immunoSEQ multiplex PCR assay. For the multiplex PCR, a mixture combining 60 forward primers for TCR Vbeta segments and 13 reverse primers for TCR Jbeta segments was used. What TCRdb holds here is the immuneACCESS table cut down to in-frame rearrangements. Part of the clones is not present; checked against another copy, under half of the missing clones reflect an unresolved V gene, and the others are unexplained. The sample table contains about 200,000 clones; only one count was recorded for approximately 80% of them. 2.5% to 3.5% of the sample rests with the top ten. Sequenced: PBMCs. The origin of the receptors is a man aged 25 to 40 in good health and CMV-seronegative.

The chain employs TRBV5-4 and TRBJ2-1; 12 bases fit TRBD2. This CDR3 contains 13 residues. V shed 4 bases, J shed 9 bases, and the junction held 2 bases outside the gene matches. CDR1 and CDR2 (germline): SGHNT, YYREEE (reference sequence). The CDR3: CASSLAGGLEQFF. The CDR3 bases are TGTGCCAGCAGCCTAGCGGGGGGGCTTGAGCAGTTCTTC.

Of note for this clone: The CDR3 does not close with the conserved phenylalanine or tryptophan, likely indicating a read error. It is unclear where the CDR3 begins or ends on the DNA, so no DNA is shown, and the CDR3 is as TCRdb lists it. The gene calls are TRBV9 and TRBJ2-7; TRBD1 is taken as the D call from the table, unchecked against the DNA. CDR1 is SGDLS and CDR2 is YYNGEE in the germline V gene. The CDR3 is 11 residues long, ends included. CDR3 residues: CASSVVGTVIL.

J is TRBJ2-3 and V is TRBV5-6; D is possibly TRBD1 (5 bases). The CDR3 is made up of 14 amino acids. Germline assignment: CDR1 SGHDT and CDR2 YYEEEE. The germline V and J ends were trimmed by 0 bases and 2 bases, with 7 bases remaining between them. The CDR3 bases are TGTGCCAGCAGCTTGGAGGGGTTCACAGATACGCAGTATTTT. Its protein is CASSLEGFTDTQYF.

This sequence joins TRBV6-5 and TRBJ1-5; 7 bases agree with TRBD1. This CDR3 is built from 14 residues. The ends lost 4 bases at V and 5 bases at J; junction bases unmatched: 5. Germline assignment: CDR1 MNHEY and CDR2 SVGAGI. This chain's CDR3 is CASSLNRGDQPQHF. CDR3 nucleotides: TGTGCCAGCAGTTTAAACAGGGGAGATCAGCCCCAGCATTTT.

This rearrangement joins TRBV6-6 to TRBJ1-1, with TRBD1 matching 7 bases. Trimming cost V 6 bases and J 8 bases; bases outside gene matches: 9. The germline CDR1 and CDR2 sequences are MNHNY and SVGAGI (reference sequence). The length of the CDR3 is 13 residues. The CDR3 region is CASSQPGTEEAFF. CDR3 nucleotides: TGTGCCAGCAGCCAACCCGGGACAGAAGAAGCTTTCTTT.

The chain recombines TRBV27 with TRBJ1-3; D is possibly TRBD1 (5 bases). The CDR3 extends over 17 amino acids. Per the germline V gene, CDR1 is MNHEY and CDR2 is SMNVEV (reference sequence). Trimming left V 2 bases short and J 0 bases short, with 14 bases between. The CDR3 coding sequence is TGTGCCAGCAGTTTAGTGCGGGACCCCCGCTCTGGAAACACCATATATTTT. This gives the protein CASSLVRDPRSGNTIYF.

The V and J genes are TRBV28 and TRBJ1-5, with D perhaps matching TRBD1 (6 bases). Trimming left V 10 bases short and J 0 bases short, with 7 bases between. This CDR3 contains 12 residues. Germline loops: CDR1 MDHEN, CDR2 SYDVKM. In nucleotides, the CDR3 is TGTGCCACGGACAGTAGCAATCAGCCCCAGCATTTT. Protein product: CATDSSNQPQHF.

The V gene is TRBV6-5, the J gene TRBJ2-7; 8 bases agree with TRBD1. Germline trimming cut 5 bases from V and 2 bases from J; bases unmatched to any gene: 5. The CDR3 loop spans 14 amino acids. Germline CDR1 MNHEY, CDR2 SVGAGI. CDR3 sequence (DNA): TGTGCCAGCAGTAACACACAGGGGGCCTACGAGCAGTACTTC. Encoded protein: CASSNTQGAYEQYF.

This clone has a single count. The chain uses TRBV27 and TRBJ2-3; D is undetermined. From germline, CDR1 is MNHEY and CDR2 SMNVEV (reference sequence). The CDR3 runs 18 residues. V shed 5 bases and J shed 5 bases, with 26 bases lying between them. CDR3 loop: CASSPSIDWLSLIDTQYF. The CDR3 nucleotides are TGTGCCAGCAGTCCCTCAATAGACTGGTTATCCTTAATAGATACGCAGTATTTT.

The chain is built from TRBV6-5 and TRBJ1-1, with 7 bases aligning to TRBD1. J lost 1 base, V lost 4 bases, and 6 bases had no gene match. CDR1 is MNHEY, CDR2 SVGAGI, per germline. This CDR3 spans 15 amino acids. This CDR3 reads CASSLDRKKNTEAFF. The CDR3 DNA follows: TGTGCCAGCAGTTTGGACAGGAAAAAGAACACTGAAGCTTTCTTT.

The rearrangement joins TRBV5-4 to TRBJ2-7; TRBD1 is a possible D gene (6 bases). Germline lookup yields CDR1 SGHNT and CDR2 YYREEE (reference sequence). This CDR3 is 13 amino acids long. V was shortened by 5 bases and J by 3 bases, with 12 bases between the two germline ends. CDR3 sequence reads: CASSPDSHYEQYF. CDR3 coding DNA: TGTGCCAGCAGTCCGGACAGTCACTACGAGCAGTACTTC.

The genes are TRBV28 and TRBJ2-5, with 9 bases identical to TRBD1. V dropped 5 bases and J dropped 5; count of bases not matched to a gene: 9. The CDR3 loop spans 15 amino acids. Per germline, CDR1 MDHEN and CDR2 SYDVKM. DNA for the CDR3: TGTGCCAGCAGTCATGGGGGACAGGGTGGGGAGACCCAGTACTTC. Protein sequence: CASSHGGQGGETQYF.

This chain links TRBV28 with TRBJ1-5; TRBD1 matches at 8 bases. This CDR3 is built from 15 residues. The germline V gene encodes CDR1 MDHEN and CDR2 SYDVKM. V lost 10 bases, J lost 3 bases, and 11 bases stayed unmatched. The CDR3 loop reads CANPSGGGFNQPQHF. The CDR3 DNA reads as TGTGCCAACCCCTCAGGGGGCGGGTTCAATCAGCCCCAGCATTTT.

This clone was seen only once. The chain uses TRBV6-5 and TRBJ2-1, with 7 bases fitting TRBD2. This CDR3 is built from 13 residues. Germline loops: CDR1 MNHEY, CDR2 SVGAGI. V gave up 10 bases and J gave up 4 bases; unmatched junction bases: 7. The CDR3 DNA sequence: TGTGCCATAGGAGCGGGACCATACAATGAGCAGTTCTTC. It codes for CAIGAGPYNEQFF.

The rearrangement uses TRBV7-6 and TRBJ1-6; D may be TRBD1 (5 bases). CDR3 length: 16 amino acids. Germline lookup yields CDR1 SGHVS and CDR2 FNYEAQ. Trimming shortened V by 3 bases and J by 7 bases, and 16 bases separated the two germline ends. CDR3 bases: TGTGCCAGCAGCTTGGGGCTTCCAGGACAAAATTCACCCCTCCACTTT. Residues: CASSLGLPGQNSPLHF.

The chain recombines TRBV4-2 with TRBJ2-5; possibly TRBD1 for D (6 bases). The CDR3 totals 16 residues. The germline V and J ends were trimmed by 1 base and 1 base, with 13 bases remaining between them. Germline V CDR1 and CDR2: LGHNA, YNFKEQ. In DNA form, the CDR3 reads TGTGCCAGCAGCCAAGCGAACAGGGTGGGCCAAGAGACCCAGTACTTC. Translation: CASSQANRVGQETQYF.

The chain carries TRBV5-1 and TRBJ1-2, with 8 bases aligning to TRBD1. Germline CDR1 reads SGHRS; CDR2 reads YFSETQ. The CDR3 contains 15 residues. J lost 7 bases, V lost 0 bases, and 8 bases had no gene match. CDR3 amino acids: CASSLDPGGAGGYTF. As DNA, the CDR3 is TGCGCCAGCAGCTTGGATCCAGGGGGCGCAGGTGGCTACACCTTC.

The CDR3 reads CASSYSWQGKETQYF. The CDR3 DNA follows: TGTGCCAGCAGTTACTCGTGGCAGGGAAAAGAGACCCAGTACTTC. The chain recombines TRBV6-6 with TRBJ2-5; possibly TRBD1 for D (5 bases). V dropped 0 bases and J dropped 3 bases, with 11 bases sitting between them. The CDR3 is 15 residues long. Germline assignment: CDR1 MNHNY and CDR2 SVGAGI (reference sequence).

The sample holds a few counts of this clone. The chain is built from TRBV7-9 and TRBJ1-2; 7 nucleotides match TRBD1. The CDR3 contains 14 residues. V shed 3 bases, J shed 8 bases, and the junction held 9 bases outside the gene matches. CDR1 is SEHNR, CDR2 FQNEAQ, per germline (reference sequence). The CDR3 DNA follows: TGTGCCAGCAGCTTCGAAGGGACAGCATTGGGCTACACCTTC. Translated, it gives CASSFEGTALGYTF.

The chain recombines TRBV28 with TRBJ1-3; maybe TRBD1 (6 bases). Deletions cut 5 bases from V and 1 base from J, with 15 bases between. The CDR3 runs to 16 residues. The germline CDR1 and CDR2 sequences are MDHEN and SYDVKM. The CDR3 is CASSTTGHLSGNTIYF. The DNA for the CDR3 is TGTGCCAGCAGTACAACAGGGCATCTATCTGGAAACACCATATATTTT.

A remark on this clone: The same CDR3 can be traced to other DNA sequences in this sample. The chain has TRBV6-1 and TRBJ1-1; D is uncertain. V was trimmed by 5 bases and J by 1 base, leaving 8 bases between them. The CDR3 runs to 13 residues. Germline assignment: CDR1 MNHNS and CDR2 SASEGT. CDR3 protein: CASSTTENTEAFF. The CDR3 DNA reads TGTGCCAGCAGTACGACTGAGAACACTGAAGCTTTCTTT.